The 4 T cell receptor beta chains listed next were all sequenced from one sample in a study of blood T cell repertoires in COVID-19. Using immunoSEQ multiplex PCR, the repertoire was profiled, and TCRdb retains in-frame clones only, with some absent. The sample shows about 49,000 clones, under 70% of them seen only once. Sequencing input: peripheral blood. The receptors shown here come from a woman in her sixties or seventies with acute or convalescent COVID-19.

The V and J genes are TRBV15 and TRBJ2-2; maybe TRBD2 (5 bases). The CDR3 extends over 14 amino acids. In germline, CDR1 is LNHNV, CDR2 YYDKDF (reference sequence). V was pared by 4 bases and J by 6 bases, with 12 bases between. The CDR3 region is CATSKREGSGELFF. In DNA form, the CDR3 reads TGTGCCACCAGCAAAAGAGAGGGTTCCGGGGAGCTGTTTTTT. Looking up the rest from reference TRBV15 and TRBJ2-2 gives the full variable domain: DAMVIQNPRYQVTQFGKPVTLSCSQTLNHNVMYWYQQKSSQAPKLLFHYYDKDFNNEADTPDNFQSRRPNTSFCFLDIRSPGLGDTAMYLCATSKREGSGELFFGEGSRLTVL.

The genes are TRBV2 and TRBJ1-4, with D perhaps matching TRBD1 (5 bases). Germline V gives CDR1 SNHLY, CDR2 FYNNEI. V was shortened by 6 bases and J by 3 bases, with 11 bases between the two germline ends. CDR3 length: 14 amino acids. CDR3 amino acids: CASRGVVPNEKLFF. The CDR3 bases are TGTGCCAGCAGAGGGGTGGTACCTAATGAAAAACTGTTTTTT.

This chain joins TRBV2 and TRBJ2-7; D is perhaps TRBD2 (6 bases). CDR3 length: 13 amino acids. V lost 6 bases to trimming and J lost 4 bases, with 13 bases between them. Germline V gene sequence: CDR1 SNHLY, CDR2 FYNNEI. This chain's CDR3 is CASRAGIWYEQYF. As DNA, the CDR3 is TGTGCCAGCAGGGCGGGGATCTGGTACGAGCAGTACTTC.

V is TRBV7-9 and J is TRBJ1-6; 9 nucleotides align to TRBD1. The germline CDR1 and CDR2 sequences are SEHNR and FQNEAQ (reference sequence). After removal of 4 bases from V and 6 bases from J, the junction contained 1 base not matched to a gene. The CDR3 spans 14 residues. CDR3 protein: CASSWGQGNSPLHF. In nucleotides, the CDR3 is TGTGCCAGCAGCTGGGGACAGGGTAATTCACCCCTCCACTTT. The whole variable domain, filled in from reference TRBV7-9 and TRBJ1-6, reads DTGVSQNPRHKITKRGQNVTFRCDPISEHNRLYWYRQTLGQGPEFLTYFQNEAQLEKSRLLSDRFSAERPKGSFSTLEIQRTEQGDSAMYLCASSWGQGNSPLHFGNGTRLTVT.